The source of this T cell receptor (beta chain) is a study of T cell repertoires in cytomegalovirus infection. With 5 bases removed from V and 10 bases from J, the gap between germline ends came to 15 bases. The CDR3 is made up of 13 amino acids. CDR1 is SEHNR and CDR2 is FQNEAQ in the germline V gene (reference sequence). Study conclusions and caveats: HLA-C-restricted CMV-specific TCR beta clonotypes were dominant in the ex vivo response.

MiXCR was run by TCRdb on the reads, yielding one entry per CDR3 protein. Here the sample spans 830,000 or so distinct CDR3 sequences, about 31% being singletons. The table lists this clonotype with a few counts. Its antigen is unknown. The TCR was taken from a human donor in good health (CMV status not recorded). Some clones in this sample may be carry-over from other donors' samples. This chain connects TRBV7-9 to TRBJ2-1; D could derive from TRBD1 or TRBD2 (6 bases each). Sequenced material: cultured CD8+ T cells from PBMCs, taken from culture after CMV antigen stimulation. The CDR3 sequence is CASSPPGAREQFF. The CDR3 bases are TGTGCCAGCAGCCCCCCGGGGGCCCGGGAGCAGTTCTTC.